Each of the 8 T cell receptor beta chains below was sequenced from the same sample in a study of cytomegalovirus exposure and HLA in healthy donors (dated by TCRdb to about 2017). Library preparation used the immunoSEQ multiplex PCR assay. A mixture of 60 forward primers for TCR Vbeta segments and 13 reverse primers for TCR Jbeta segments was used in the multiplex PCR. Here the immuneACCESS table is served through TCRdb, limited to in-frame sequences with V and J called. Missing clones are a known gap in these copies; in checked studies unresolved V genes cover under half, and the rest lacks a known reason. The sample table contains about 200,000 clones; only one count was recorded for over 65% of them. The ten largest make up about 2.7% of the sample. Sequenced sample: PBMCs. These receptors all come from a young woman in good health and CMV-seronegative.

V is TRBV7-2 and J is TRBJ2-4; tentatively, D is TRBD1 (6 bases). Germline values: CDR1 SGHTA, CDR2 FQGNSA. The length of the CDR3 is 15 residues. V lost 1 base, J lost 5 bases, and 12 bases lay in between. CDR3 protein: CASSLGGPTQNIQYF. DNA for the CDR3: TGTGCCAGCAGCTTAGGGGGGCCGACACAAAACATTCAGTACTTC.

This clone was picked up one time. CDR3 DNA sequence: TGTGCCAGCAGTGAAAGGGGGAGCGGAAACACCATATATTTT. It is translated as CASSERGSGNTIYF. V and J are TRBV2 and TRBJ1-3; weak D call: TRBD1 (6 bases). The CDR3 is 14 amino acids. CDR1 SNHLY and CDR2 FYNNEI come from the germline V gene. V was pared by 2 bases and J by 4 bases, with 9 bases between.

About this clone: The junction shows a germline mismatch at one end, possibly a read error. The CDR3 loop reads CASSIVQDQNYGYPF. Written as DNA, the CDR3 is TGTGCCAGTAGTATAGTACAGGACCAAAACTATGGCTACCCCTTC. The chain employs TRBV19 and TRBJ1-2, with D perhaps TRBD1 (5 bases). CDR1 is LNHDA and CDR2 is SQIVND in the germline V gene (reference sequence). The CDR3 length is 15 residues. Using reference TRBV19 and TRBJ1-2 for the parts outside the CDR3, the full variable domain is DGGITQSPKYLFRKEGQNVTLSCEQNLNHDAMYWYRQDPGQGLRLIYYSQIVNDFQKGDIAEGYSVSREKKESFPLTVTSAQKNPTAFYLCASSIVQDQNYGYPFGSGTRLTVV.

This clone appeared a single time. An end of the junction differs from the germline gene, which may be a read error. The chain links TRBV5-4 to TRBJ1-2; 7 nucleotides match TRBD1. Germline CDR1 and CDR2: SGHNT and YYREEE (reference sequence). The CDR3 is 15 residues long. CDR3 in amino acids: CASSLGGGQDYGYPF. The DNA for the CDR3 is TGTGCCAGCAGCTTGGGAGGAGGACAGGATTATGGCTACCCCTTC.

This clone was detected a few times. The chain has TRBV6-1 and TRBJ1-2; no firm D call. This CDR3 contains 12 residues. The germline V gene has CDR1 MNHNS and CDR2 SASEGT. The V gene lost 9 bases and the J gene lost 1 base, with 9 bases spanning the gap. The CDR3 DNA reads TGTGCCAGTTCACAGAGTAACTATGGCTACACCTTC. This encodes CASSQSNYGYTF.

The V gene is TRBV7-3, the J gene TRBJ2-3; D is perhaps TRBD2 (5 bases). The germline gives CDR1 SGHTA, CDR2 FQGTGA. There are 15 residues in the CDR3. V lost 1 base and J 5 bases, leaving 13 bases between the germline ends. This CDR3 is CASSLIPLGRDTQYF. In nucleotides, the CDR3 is TGTGCCAGCAGCTTAATACCGTTGGGGAGAGATACGCAGTATTTT. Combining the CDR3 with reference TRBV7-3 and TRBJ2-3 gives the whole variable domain GAGVSQTPSNKVTEKGKYVELRCDPISGHTALYWYRQSLGQGPEFLIYFQGTGAADDSGLPNDRFFAVRPEGSVSTLKIQRTERGDSAVYLCASSLIPLGRDTQYFGPGTRLTVL.

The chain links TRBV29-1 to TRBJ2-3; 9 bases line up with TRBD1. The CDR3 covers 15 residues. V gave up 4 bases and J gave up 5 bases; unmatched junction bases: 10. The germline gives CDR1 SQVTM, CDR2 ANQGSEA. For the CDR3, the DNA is TGCAGCGTTGGTGGGCGGGACAGGGTGGGAGATACGCAGTATTTT. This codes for CSVGGRDRVGDTQYF.

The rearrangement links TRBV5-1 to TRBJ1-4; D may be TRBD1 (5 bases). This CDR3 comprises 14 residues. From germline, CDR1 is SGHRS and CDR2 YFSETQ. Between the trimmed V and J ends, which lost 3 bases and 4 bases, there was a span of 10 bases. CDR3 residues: CASSYGTFNEKLFF. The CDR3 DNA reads TGCGCCAGCAGCTATGGGACTTTTAATGAAAAACTGTTTTTT.